One sample yielded the 18 T cell receptor beta chains listed below, sequenced in a study of tumor-infiltrating lymphocytes in primary liver carcinoma. Germline DNA was extracted too, while blood RNA derived from unsorted whole blood. Starting material of 450 to 550 ng total RNA yielded TCR beta cDNA via a constant-region primer. Slightly modified ARM-PCR with three nested multiplex PCR rounds yielded TCR beta libraries. PCR rounds one and two used TRBV1-TRBV30 forward primers with a C-beta reverse primer for around 9 cycles each. TCRdb independently ran MiXCR on the multiplex PCR reads; one entry per CDR3 protein. The sample records about 180,000 distinct CDR3 sequences, around 60% being singletons. The specimen was peripheral blood. The receptors shown here come from a man aged 35-49 years with primary liver carcinoma and hepatitis B virus infection.

This rearrangement joins TRBV6-5 to TRBJ1-1; D uncertain. Trimming pared 2 bases from V and 3 bases from J, leaving 13 bases between. There are 15 residues in the CDR3. CDR1 is MNHEY and CDR2 is SVGAGI in the germline V gene. The chain's CDR3 is CASSYRRSRDTEAFF. DNA for the CDR3: TGTGCCAGCAGTTACAGGAGATCGAGGGACACTGAAGCTTTCTTT.

The chain uses TRBV11-2 and TRBJ2-7, with D possibly matching TRBD2 (5 bases). The CDR3 sequence is 14 residues long. Germline V gene sequence: CDR1 SGHAT, CDR2 FQNNGV. Trimming took off 2 bases at V and 3 bases at J, with 11 bases between the two ends. The CDR3 reads CASSLWTGNYEQYF. CDR3 DNA sequence: TGTGCCAGCAGCTTATGGACCGGGAACTACGAGCAGTACTTC.

The rearrangement links TRBV28 to TRBJ2-2; D may be TRBD1 or TRBD2 (6 bases each). CDR1 and CDR2 from the germline V gene are MDHEN and SYDVKM. Trimming left V 7 bases short and J 5 bases short, with 11 bases between. The CDR3 is made up of 13 amino acids. The DNA for the CDR3 is TGTGCCAGCACAACAGGGAGGACCGGGGAGCTGTTTTTT. It translates to CASTTGRTGELFF.

Comment on this clonotype: The CDR3 does not close with the conserved phenylalanine or tryptophan, likely indicating a read error. The limits of the CDR3 on the DNA are not certain, so only TCRdb's listed CDR3 is given. This sequence joins TRBV11-2 and TRBJ2-1; the DNA was not used to check the table's D call, TRBD1. The CDR3 spans 15 amino acids, including both terminal residues. The germline CDR1 and CDR2 sequences are SGHAT and FQNNGV. CDR3 protein: CASSLGDRGVNEQLS.

The chain joins TRBV5-1 to TRBJ2-1, with 9 bases matching TRBD1. J was trimmed by 4 bases and V by 7 bases; bases with no gene match: 9. The CDR3 is 15 residues long. Germline-derived CDR1 and CDR2 are SGHRS and YFSETQ. The CDR3 is CASGGSGQGYNEQFF. The DNA for the CDR3 is TGCGCCAGCGGAGGATCGGGACAGGGATACAATGAGCAGTTCTTC.

This clonotype has only a few counts. V and J are TRBV30 and TRBJ2-1; no definite D call. The length of the CDR3 is 16 residues. CDR1 and CDR2 from the germline V gene are GTSNPN and SVGIG (reference sequence). Deletions cut 2 bases from V and 0 bases from J, with 14 bases between. The CDR3, as DNA: TGTGCCTGGAGTTGGAAAGAACGGAGCTCCTACAATGAGCAGTTCTTC. Amino acid sequence: CAWSWKERSSYNEQFF.

The chain has TRBV6-5 and TRBJ1-1; D might be TRBD1 (5 bases). Germline CDR1 is MNHEY and CDR2 is SVGAGI. This CDR3 region has 17 residues. V was shortened by 4 bases and J by 1 base, with 19 bases between the two germline ends. In DNA, the CDR3 is TGTGCCAGCAGTTGGAGTGGTGTGACAGCTAAGAACACTGAAGCTTTCTTT. It codes for CASSWSGVTAKNTEAFF.

In this sample, this clonotype turned up many times. CDR3 loop: CASSTSSSGYNEQFF. The CDR3 DNA reads as TGTGCCAGCAGCACCTCTAGCAGCGGCTACAATGAGCAGTTCTTC. J is TRBJ2-1 and V is TRBV11-2; possible D gene TRBD2, 5 bases. Germline V CDR1 and CDR2: SGHAT, FQNNGV. Trimming shortened V by 5 bases and J by 3 bases, and 14 bases separated the two germline ends. CDR3 size: 15 residues.

A note on this clonotype: An end of the junction differs from the germline gene, which may be a read error. The genes are TRBV5-4 and TRBJ2-5, with TRBD2 identical over 10 bases. This CDR3 contains 14 residues. The V gene's germline CDR1 is SGHNT and CDR2 YYREEE (reference sequence). The CDR3 sequence is CTSSILAGEETQYF. CDR3 sequence (DNA): TGTACCAGCAGCATCCTAGCGGGGGAGGAGACCCAGTACTTC.

This clonotype was counted ten times or more. The gene calls are TRBV6-1 and TRBJ2-2; D uncertain. CDR3 size: 13 residues. V was trimmed by 6 bases and J by 1 base, leaving 6 bases between them. Germline V gives CDR1 MNHNS, CDR2 SASEGT. The CDR3 here is CASSPRNTGELFF. The CDR3 DNA sequence: TGTGCCAGCAGCCCCAGGAACACCGGGGAGCTGTTTTTT.

The chain combines TRBV4-1 with TRBJ2-3; 8 positions agree with TRBD2. Looked up from germline, CDR1 is MGHRA and CDR2 is YSYEKL. With 2 bases clipped from V and 2 bases from J, the junction kept 9 bases outside the gene matches. This CDR3 is built from 17 residues. In DNA, the CDR3 is TGCGCCAGCAGCCAATCTATTGTTAGCGGGGACACAGATACGCAGTATTTT. Its translation: CASSQSIVSGDTDTQYF.

The chain carries TRBV10-3 and TRBJ1-5; D remains unclear. This CDR3 region has 15 residues. Germline values: CDR1 ENHRY, CDR2 SYGVKD. Trimming pared 3 bases from V and 2 bases from J, leaving 11 bases between. The CDR3 bases are TGTGCCATCAGTGAAACCAGGCTGGGCAATCAGCCCCAGCATTTT. Protein: CAISETRLGNQPQHF.

This clonotype was observed once. A junction end diverges from the germline sequence, so it may reflect a read error. The rearrangement uses TRBV30 and TRBJ1-1; tentatively, D is TRBD1 (6 bases). The germline gives CDR1 GTSNPN, CDR2 SVGIG (reference sequence). The CDR3 runs to 14 residues. The CDR3: CAWTRGEANSEAFF. CDR3 coding DNA: TGTGCCTGGACGAGGGGGGAAGCAAACAGTGAAGCTTTCTTT.

To note about this clonotype: A single base separates this from a much larger clone, so it may be a read error. This chain joins TRBV11-2 and TRBJ2-7; no clear D gene. Per germline, CDR1 SGHAT and CDR2 FQNNGV. Trimming took 11 bases from V and 6 from J, leaving 14 bases between them. This CDR3 comprises 11 residues. The CDR3 region is CAGTLGGEQYF. CDR3 nucleotides: TGTGCCGGCACCCTGGGCGGCGAGCAGTACTTC.

The chain links TRBV11-2 to TRBJ2-7; a weak D match, TRBD2 (5 bases). Germline assignment: CDR1 SGHAT and CDR2 FQNNGV. The length of the CDR3 is 14 residues. The germline V and J ends were trimmed by 5 bases and 2 bases, with 13 bases remaining between them. In nucleotides, the CDR3 is TGTGCCAGCAGCCAAGGGCCCGGGACCTACGAGCAGTACTTC. Translating it yields CASSQGPGTYEQYF.

This clonotype was recorded only once. The chain recombines TRBV29-1 with TRBJ1-2; D call uncertain. Germline V gene data show CDR1 as SQVTM and CDR2 as ANQGSEA. The germline V and J ends were trimmed by 0 bases and 4 bases, with 15 bases remaining between them. The CDR3 contains 15 residues. CDR3 residues: CSVEEEAVDLYGYTF. The CDR3 nucleotides read TGCAGCGTTGAAGAAGAGGCAGTTGACCTCTATGGCTACACCTTC.

This rearrangement joins TRBV11-2 to TRBJ2-7; D is perhaps TRBD1 or TRBD2 (6 bases each). Germline V lookup: CDR1 SGHAT, CDR2 FQNNGV. The CDR3 length is 15 residues. Trimming cost V 4 bases and J 4 bases, with 17 bases left between them. For the CDR3, the DNA is TGTGCCAGCAGCTCCGCCCCAGGAGGGGGTTACGAGCAGTACTTC. Translated, it gives CASSSAPGGGYEQYF.

To note about this clonotype: A read error may produce the germline difference seen at one junction end. This sequence joins TRBV6-2 or TRBV6-3 and TRBJ2-1; D is possibly TRBD1 or TRBD2 (5 bases each). Germline values: CDR1 MNHEY, CDR2 SVGEGT. The CDR3 is 15 amino acids. The CDR3 region is CDSIEVGRPSTSLFF. CDR3 nucleotide sequence: TGTGACAGCATCGAGGTGGGACGTCCATCAACGAGCCTGTTCTTC.